This T cell receptor beta chain comes out of a study of shared clonotypes between healthy human individuals. With ten immunoSEQ deep assay plates, unsorted PBMC DNA underwent sequencing. The repertoire was sequenced with immunoSEQ multiplex PCR; TCRdb's copy has only in-frame clones and lacks some. The sample lists 470,000 or so clones, about 85% occurring once. Germline V lookup: CDR1 SGHRS, CDR2 YFSETQ. There are 15 residues in the CDR3. V lost 3 bases, J lost 3 bases, and 13 bases lay in between. All donors were healthy HIV-negative adults lacking recent acute infections or vaccinations. The V gene is TRBV5-1, the J gene TRBJ2-1; maybe TRBD1 (6 bases). Material: PBMCs. The origin of this receptor is a woman in her thirties or forties in good health. Some clones in this sample may be carry-over from other donors' samples. Here the CDR3 DNA reads TGCGCCAGCAGCTCGGACAGAAACCACTACAATGAGCAGTTCTTC. It specifies CASSSDRNHYNEQFF.